This T cell receptor (beta chain) was found in a study of cytomegalovirus exposure and HLA in healthy donors. On the study more broadly: Approximately 180 million T cells yielded roughly 100 million unique TCR beta sequences, as an earlier analysis found. Points from the study as a whole: Rarity marked most TCR sequences, yet some public TCRs occurred in many donors. The authors enumerated over 150 TCR beta chains as linked to cytomegalovirus.

Germline CDR1 and CDR2: LNHNV and YYDKDF (reference sequence). Trimming shortened V by 0 bases and J by 6 bases, and 18 bases separated the two germline ends. CDR3 length: 17 amino acids. 13 Jbeta primers and 60 Vbeta primers were used for the PCR. Here immunoSEQ multiplex PCR was the method, and the copy in TCRdb shows in-frame clones only, minus some. The table includes about 150,000 clones, roughly 78% detected once. On this clone itself: The antigen remains unidentified.

This TCR was sampled from a woman in her forties or fifties in good health and CMV-seropositive. The rearrangement joins TRBV15 to TRBJ1-5; D possibly corresponds to TRBD1 (6 bases). Sequencing was done on a sample of PBMCs. The CDR3 region has the DNA TGTGCCACCAGCAGAGATCCGTCTAGTGTAGGGGGTCAGCCCCAGCATTTT. This translates into CATSRDPSSVGGQPQHF.